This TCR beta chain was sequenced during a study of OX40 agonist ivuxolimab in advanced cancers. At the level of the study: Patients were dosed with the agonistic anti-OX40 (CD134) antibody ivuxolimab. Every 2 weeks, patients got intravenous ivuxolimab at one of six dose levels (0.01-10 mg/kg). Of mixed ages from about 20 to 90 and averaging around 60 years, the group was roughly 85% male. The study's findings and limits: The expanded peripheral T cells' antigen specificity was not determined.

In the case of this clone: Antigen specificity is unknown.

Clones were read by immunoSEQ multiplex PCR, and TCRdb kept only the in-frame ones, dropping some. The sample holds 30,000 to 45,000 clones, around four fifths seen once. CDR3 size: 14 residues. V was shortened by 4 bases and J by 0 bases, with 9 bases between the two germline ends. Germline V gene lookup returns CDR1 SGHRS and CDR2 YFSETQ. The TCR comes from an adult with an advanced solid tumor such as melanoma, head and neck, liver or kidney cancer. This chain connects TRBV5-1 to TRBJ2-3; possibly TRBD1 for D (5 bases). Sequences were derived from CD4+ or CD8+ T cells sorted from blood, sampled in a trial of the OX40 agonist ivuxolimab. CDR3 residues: CASSQGSSTDTQYF. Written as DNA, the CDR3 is TGCGCCAGCAGCCAGGGCTCTAGCACAGATACGCAGTATTTT.